Shown below are 7 T cell receptor beta chains from a single sample sequenced in a study of shared clonotypes between healthy human individuals. Only in-frame clones appear in the TCRdb table, and some are missing; sequencing was by immunoSEQ multiplex PCR. The profile shows 2 million or so clones, over 85% of them singletons. Source material: naive CD4+ T cells sorted from blood. Subset of the sample: CD45RA+ positively selected. The receptor source for this set is a man between 18 and 29 years old in good health.

In DNA, the CDR3 is TGTGCCAGCAGCTTCGGCGAGCAAGGGGAGCAGTACTTC. It yields the protein CASSFGEQGEQYF. The chain links TRBV5-4 to TRBJ2-7, with unresolved D. The length of the CDR3 is 13 residues. Germline V lookup: CDR1 SGHNT, CDR2 YYREEE (reference sequence). Trimming stripped 2 bases from V and 7 bases from J, with 13 bases between.

The V call is TRBV13, the J call TRBJ1-6; D unresolved. CDR3 length equals 15 residues. Germline CDR1 is PRHDT and CDR2 is FYEKMQ (reference sequence). The germline V and J ends were trimmed by 1 base and 9 bases, with 13 bases remaining between them. The CDR3 nucleotides are TGTGCCAGCAGCTTAGTCGGGGAGGGCAGTTCACCCCTCCACTTT. Translation: CASSLVGEGSSPLHF.

The J gene is TRBJ2-3, the V gene TRBV9, with TRBD1 as a possible D gene (5 bases). From germline, CDR1 is SGDLS and CDR2 YYNGEE. The CDR3 loop spans 16 amino acids. With 0 bases removed from V and 3 bases from J, the gap between germline ends came to 14 bases. Here the CDR3 DNA reads TGTGCCAGCAGCGTAGGGCAGGGAAAAGGGACAGATACGCAGTATTTT. It yields the protein CASSVGQGKGTDTQYF.

The rearrangement joins TRBV4-2 to TRBJ2-1; 11 bases line up with TRBD2. The J segment lost 10 bases and the V segment lost 4 bases, leaving 12 bases of the junction unmatched. The germline gives CDR1 LGHNA, CDR2 YNFKEQ. The CDR3 is 16 amino acids. The DNA of the CDR3 is TGTGCCAGCAGCCCATTAGCGGGGGGGCCTATCGCCGAGCAGTTCTTC. Amino acid sequence: CASSPLAGGPIAEQFF.

This rearrangement joins TRBV4-3 to TRBJ1-4, with 7 bases that match TRBD1. The J segment lost 5 bases and the V segment lost 0 bases, leaving 9 bases of the junction unmatched. There are 17 residues in the CDR3. From germline, CDR1 is LGHNA and CDR2 YSLEER. CDR3 nucleotide sequence: TGCGCCAGCAGCCAAGATGGGGCAGGGGGTACAAATGAAAAACTGTTTTTT. Its protein product is CASSQDGAGGTNEKLFF.

With regard to this clone: The sample holds other DNA sequences that translate to the same CDR3. The chain joins TRBV7-2 to TRBJ2-7; 13 nucleotides line up with TRBD2. The CDR3 runs 15 residues. Germline V lookup: CDR1 SGHTA, CDR2 FQGNSA. V was pared by 5 bases and J by 4 bases, with 5 bases of the junction left unmatched. CDR3 residues: CASSLRTSGSYEQYF. As DNA, the CDR3 is TGTGCCAGCAGCCTACGGACTAGCGGGAGTTACGAGCAGTACTTC.

This sequence joins TRBV2 and TRBJ2-7, with TRBD1 matching 7 bases. The CDR3 totals 15 residues. V trimming: 6 bases; J trimming: 0 bases; junction bases outside the gene matches: 8. CDR1 SNHLY and CDR2 FYNNEI come from the germline V gene. The CDR3 bases are TGTGCCAGCAGGCCAAGACAGGGATTCTCCTACGAGCAGTACTTC. Protein product: CASRPRQGFSYEQYF.